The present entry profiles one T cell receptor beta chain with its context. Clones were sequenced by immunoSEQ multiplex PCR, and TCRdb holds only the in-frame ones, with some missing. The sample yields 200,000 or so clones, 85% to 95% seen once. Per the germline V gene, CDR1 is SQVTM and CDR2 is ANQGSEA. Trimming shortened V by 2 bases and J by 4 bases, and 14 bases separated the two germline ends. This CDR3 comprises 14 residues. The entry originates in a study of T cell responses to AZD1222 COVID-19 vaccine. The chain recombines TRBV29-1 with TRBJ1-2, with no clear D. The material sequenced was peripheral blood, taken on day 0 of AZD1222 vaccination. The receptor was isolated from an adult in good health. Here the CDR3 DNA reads TGCAGCGTTGAACCTGGATCAAGCGGCTATGGCTACACCTTC. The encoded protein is CSVEPGSSGYGYTF.